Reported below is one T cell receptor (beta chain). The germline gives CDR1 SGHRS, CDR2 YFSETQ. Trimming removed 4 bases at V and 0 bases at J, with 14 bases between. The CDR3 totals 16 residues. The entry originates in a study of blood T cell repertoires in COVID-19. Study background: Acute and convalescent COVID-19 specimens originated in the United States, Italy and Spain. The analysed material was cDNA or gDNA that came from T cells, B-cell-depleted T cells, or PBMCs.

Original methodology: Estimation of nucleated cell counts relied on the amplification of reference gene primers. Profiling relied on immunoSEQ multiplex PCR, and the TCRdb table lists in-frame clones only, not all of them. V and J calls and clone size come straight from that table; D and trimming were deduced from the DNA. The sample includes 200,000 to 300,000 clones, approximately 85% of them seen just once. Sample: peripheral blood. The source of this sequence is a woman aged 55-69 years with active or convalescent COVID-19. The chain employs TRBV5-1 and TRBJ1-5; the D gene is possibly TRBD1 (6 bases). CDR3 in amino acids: CASSQQGPYSNQPQHF. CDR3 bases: TGCGCCAGCAGCCAGCAGGGGCCGTATAGCAATCAGCCCCAGCATTTT.